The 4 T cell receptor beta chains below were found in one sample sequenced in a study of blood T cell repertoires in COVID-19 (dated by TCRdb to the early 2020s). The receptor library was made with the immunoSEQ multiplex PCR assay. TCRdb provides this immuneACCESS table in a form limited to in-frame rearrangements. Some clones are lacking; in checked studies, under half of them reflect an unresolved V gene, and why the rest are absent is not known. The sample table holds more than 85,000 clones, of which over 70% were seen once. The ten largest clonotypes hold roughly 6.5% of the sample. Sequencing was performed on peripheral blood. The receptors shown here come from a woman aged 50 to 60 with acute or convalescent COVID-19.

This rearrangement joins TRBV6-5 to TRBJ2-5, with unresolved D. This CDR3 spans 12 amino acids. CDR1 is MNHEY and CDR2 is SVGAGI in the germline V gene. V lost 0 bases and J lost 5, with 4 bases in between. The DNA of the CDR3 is TGTGCCAGCAGTTACTCGAGGGAGACCCAGTACTTC. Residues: CASSYSRETQYF.

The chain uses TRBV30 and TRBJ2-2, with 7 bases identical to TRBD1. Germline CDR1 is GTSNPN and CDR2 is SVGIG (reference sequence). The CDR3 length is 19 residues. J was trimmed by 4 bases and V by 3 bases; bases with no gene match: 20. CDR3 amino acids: CAWSQNEAGGTFGTGELFF. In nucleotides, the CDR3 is TGTGCCTGGAGCCAAAACGAGGCAGGGGGTACTTTTGGCACCGGGGAGCTGTTTTTT.

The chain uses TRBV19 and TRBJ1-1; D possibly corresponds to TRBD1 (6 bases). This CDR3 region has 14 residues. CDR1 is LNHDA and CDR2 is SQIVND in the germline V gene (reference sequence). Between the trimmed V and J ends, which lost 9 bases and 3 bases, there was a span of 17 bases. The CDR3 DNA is TGTGCCAGCCTCAACAGGGTTGGTGACACTGAAGCTTTCTTT. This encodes CASLNRVGDTEAFF. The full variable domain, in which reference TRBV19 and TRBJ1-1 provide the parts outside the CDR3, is DGGITQSPKYLFRKEGQNVTLSCEQNLNHDAMYWYRQDPGQGLRLIYYSQIVNDFQKGDIAEGYSVSREKKESFPLTVTSAQKNPTAFYLCASLNRVGDTEAFFGQGTRLTVV.

The CDR3 is CASSLTPSQDNEGYTF. Written as DNA, the CDR3 is TGTGCCAGCAGCTTAACCCCATCACAAGACAACGAAGGCTACACCTTC. The chain employs TRBV7-3 and TRBJ1-2; no firm D call. The CDR3 covers 16 residues. Trimming removed 0 bases from V and 8 bases from J, with 19 bases in between. Germline V gene data show CDR1 as SGHTA and CDR2 as FQGTGA.